This TCR beta chain appears in the sequencing data of a study of blood T cells in healthy people across ages (dated by TCRdb to the mid-2010s). For context, the study as a whole: In model experiments, roughly one uniquely barcoded TCR beta cDNA molecule per two T cells was captured by template switching. To track age-related changes in TCR beta repertoire diversity, the study relied on deep sequencing normalized with unique cDNA molecular identifiers. Donors were grouped into four age groups: young (average approximately 15 years), middle-aged (over 35), aged (roughly 67) and long-lived (approximately 78). To avoid experimental bias, donors of different ages were randomly spread across the sequencing lanes. The study analyzed two additional independent replicas of 1 million unique cDNA reads from the same blood draw for two donors, one aged 18 to 29 and one aged 80 or older.

Library prep was done by 5' RACE. Sequencing was carried out with an Illumina HiSeq 2500. A second PCR of roughly 7 to 12 cycles was run with a J-beta primer mix and a sample-barcoded 5' primer. Each TCR beta cDNA molecule received a unique molecular identifier from a template-switch 5' adaptor carrying 12 random nucleotides. At least 2.5 million CDR3-containing paired-end reads were obtained from each sample. All of the RNA was converted into first-strand cDNA using the Mint cDNA synthesis kit, with a TRBC-specific oligonucleotide serving as the primer. All cDNA was treated with uracil-DNA glycosylase and then went through a first 18-cycle PCR with the universal primers M1SS and BC2_uni_R. On the study's bioinformatics: Each sample was normalized by randomly selecting 1 million high-quality reads, each carrying a distinct molecular identifier. Instead of being binned into consensus sequences, reads with shared molecular identifiers were discarded. MiTCR, set to a Q25 quality threshold and the strictest error-elimination algorithm, was used for CDR3 identification, clonotype clustering and error correction. Lower-bound total TCR beta diversity was estimated with a nonparametric unseen species model using Euler transformation. The public reads were quality trimmed at Q25 with fastp and then assembled into clones with MiXCR by TCRdb, keeping productive beta chains. All rows with the same CDR3 protein become a single entry with the most common DNA and genes. Here the V and J calls rest on TCRdb's processing, not on the authors' analysis. For this sample the table gives 750,000 to 950,000 distinct CDR3 sequences, of which 40% to 65% were detected only once. The ten largest clones capture approximately 41% of the sample.

CDR1 and CDR2 are read off the germline V gene as SGHRS and YFSETQ. The germline ends are 16 bases apart after V is trimmed by 2 bases and J by 7 bases. The CDR3 runs 15 residues from the cysteine to the phenylalanine. The only DNA kept is the CDR3, 45 bases in frame from the first base. The donors were under 40 Caucasian individuals from Russia, aged roughly 6 to 100 years, who were systemically healthy. About 10 milliliters of peripheral blood were collected from each donor into EDTA-treated Vacutainer tubes. Ficoll-Paque density-gradient centrifugation was used to isolate PBMCs, with at least 7 million obtained per sample. Trizol reagent was used to extract total RNA from PBMCs, with at least 5.5 micrograms per sample. Naive CD45RAhigh/CD27high T cell percentages were measured by flow cytometry on a PBMC aliquot from every donor. The research as a whole found: The percentage of naive T cells measured by flow cytometry correlated strongly with observed TCR beta diversity. Since profiling was done on bulk unsorted PBMCs, naive and antigen-experienced compartments could not be conclusively compared. The CMV infection status of donors was not known, potentially confounding age-related changes in expanded clonotypes. Compared with the aged group, more naive CD4+ T cells, fewer expanded clones and increased TCR diversity were shown by the long-lived group, suggesting age selection. Estimates of total diversity based on one million sequenced T cells were considered lower bounds and underestimates. Observed TCR beta diversity per million T cells fell roughly linearly with age, and a significant reduction was already apparent by age about 36.

With regard to this clonotype: It lacks a known antigen. Base qualities are missing; no much larger clone stands one base away.

Recombination connected TRBV5-1 to TRBJ2-1; the D region possibly corresponds to TRBD2 (5 bases align). Material for sequencing was blood. The clonotype was recovered from a man at least 80 years old in good health. The CDR3 reads as follows: CASSLGTSGFNEQFF. DNA sequence: TGCGCCAGCAGCTTAGGAACTAGTGGTTTTAATGAGCAGTTCTTC. With all but the CDR3 taken from the reference TRBV5-1 and TRBJ2-1 genes, the full variable domain is: KAGVTQTPRYLIKTRGQQVTLSCSPISGHRSVSWYQQTPGQGLQFLFEYFSETQRNKGNFPGRFSGRQFSNSRSEMNVSTLELGDSALYLCASSLGTSGFNEQFFGPGTRLTVL.